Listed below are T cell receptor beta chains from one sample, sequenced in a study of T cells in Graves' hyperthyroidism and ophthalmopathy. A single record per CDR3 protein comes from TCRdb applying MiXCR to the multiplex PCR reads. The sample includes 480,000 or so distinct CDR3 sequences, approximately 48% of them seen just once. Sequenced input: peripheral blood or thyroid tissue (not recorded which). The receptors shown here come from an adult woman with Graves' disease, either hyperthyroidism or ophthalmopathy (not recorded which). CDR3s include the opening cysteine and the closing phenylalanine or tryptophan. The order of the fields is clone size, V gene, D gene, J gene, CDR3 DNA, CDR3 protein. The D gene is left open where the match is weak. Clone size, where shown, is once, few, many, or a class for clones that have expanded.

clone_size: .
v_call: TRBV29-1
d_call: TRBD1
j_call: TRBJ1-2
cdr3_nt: TGCAGCGGAGACAGGGGGCTGGATGGCTACACCTTC
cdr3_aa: CSGDRGLDGYTF

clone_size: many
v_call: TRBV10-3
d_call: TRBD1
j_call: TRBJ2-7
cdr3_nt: TGTGCCATCAGTGATCTGACCGGGACAGGGCAATTC
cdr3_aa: CAISDLTGTGQF

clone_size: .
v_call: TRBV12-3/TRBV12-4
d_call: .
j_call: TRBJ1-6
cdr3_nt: TGTGCCAGCAGTTTAGGGATCGTGGGAAATTCACCCCTCCACTTT
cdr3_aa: CASSLGIVGNSPLHF

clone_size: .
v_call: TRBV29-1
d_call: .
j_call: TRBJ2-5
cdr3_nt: TGCAGCGCTAAGGGGGGGGGAGAGGAGACCCAGTACTTC
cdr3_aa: CSAKGGGEETQYF

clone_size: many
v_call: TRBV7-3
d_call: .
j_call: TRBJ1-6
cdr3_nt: TGTGCCAGCAGCCTGGACTATAATTCACCCCTCCACTTT
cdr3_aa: CASSLDYNSPLHF

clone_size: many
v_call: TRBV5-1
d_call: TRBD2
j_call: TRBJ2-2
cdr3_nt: TGCGCCAGCAGCCCTCTAGCGGGAGGGCCCTCCGGGGAGCTGTTTTTT
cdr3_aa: CASSPLAGGPSGELFF

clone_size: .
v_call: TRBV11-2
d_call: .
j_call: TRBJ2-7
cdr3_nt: TGTGCCAGCAGCTTTTCCGGGGTGCAGTACTTC
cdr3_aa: CASSFSGVQYF

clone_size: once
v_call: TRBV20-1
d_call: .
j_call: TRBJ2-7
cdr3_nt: TGCAGTGCTAGAGATTGGGGGCGGGGGTACGAGCAGTACTTC
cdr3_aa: CSARDWGRGYEQYF

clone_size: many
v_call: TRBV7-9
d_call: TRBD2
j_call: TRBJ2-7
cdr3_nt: TGTGCCAGCAGCTCGAACCGGGGGACTAGCGCCTCCTACGAGCAGTACTTC
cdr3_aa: CASSSNRGTSASYEQYF

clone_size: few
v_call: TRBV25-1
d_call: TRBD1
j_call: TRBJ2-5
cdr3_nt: TGTGCCAGCAGTGCTCGGGACAGATTTAGGGAGACCCAGTACTTC
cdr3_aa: CASSARDRFRETQYF

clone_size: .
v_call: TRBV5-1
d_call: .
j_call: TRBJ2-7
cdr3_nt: TGCGCCAGCAGCTCGACAGGTTTCAACGAGCAGTACTTC
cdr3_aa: CASSSTGFNEQYF

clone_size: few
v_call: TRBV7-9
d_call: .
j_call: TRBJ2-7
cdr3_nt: TGTGCCAGCAGCGTGGGGCAGTCCTACGAGCAGTACTTC
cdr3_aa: CASSVGQSYEQYF

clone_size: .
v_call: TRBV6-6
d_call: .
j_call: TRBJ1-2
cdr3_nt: TGTGCCAGCAGTTACTCGCCAGGTGATAATGGCTACACCTTC
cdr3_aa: CASSYSPGDNGYTF

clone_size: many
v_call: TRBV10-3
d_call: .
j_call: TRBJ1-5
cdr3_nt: TGTGCCATCAGGGAAGGGCCCTTACCCAATCAGCCCCAGCATTTT
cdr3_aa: CAIREGPLPNQPQHF

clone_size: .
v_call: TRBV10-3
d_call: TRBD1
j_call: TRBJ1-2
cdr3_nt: TGTGCCATCAGGGGAGGACAGGGGGCGCTTGGCTACACCTTC
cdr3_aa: CAIRGGQGALGYTF

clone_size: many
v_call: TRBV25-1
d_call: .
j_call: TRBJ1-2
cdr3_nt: TGTGCCAGTGCAGGGACCTATGGCTACACCTTC
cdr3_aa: CASAGTYGYTF

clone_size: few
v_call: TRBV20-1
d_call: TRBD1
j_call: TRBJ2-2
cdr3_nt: TGCAGTGCTAGAAAGCCCGGGACAGGGAACACCGGGGAGCTGTTTTTT
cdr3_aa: CSARKPGTGNTGELFF

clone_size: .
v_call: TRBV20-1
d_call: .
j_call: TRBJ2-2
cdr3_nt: TGCAGTGCTAGGGGGACCGGTAGAATTGGCGGGGAGCTGTTTTTT
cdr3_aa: CSARGTGRIGGELFF

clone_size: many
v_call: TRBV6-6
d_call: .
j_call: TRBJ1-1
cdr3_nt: TGTGCCAGCAGCGGGGACATAAACACTGAAGCTTTCTTT
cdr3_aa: CASSGDINTEAFF

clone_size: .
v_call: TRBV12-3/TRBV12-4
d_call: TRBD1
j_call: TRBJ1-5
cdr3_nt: TGTGCCAGCAACGACAGGGGCAATCAGCCCCAGCATTTT
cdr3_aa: CASNDRGNQPQHF

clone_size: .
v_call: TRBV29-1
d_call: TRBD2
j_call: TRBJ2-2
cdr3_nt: TGCAGCGCGAGCGGGAGTCCCGGGGAGCTGTTTTTT
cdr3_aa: CSASGSPGELFF

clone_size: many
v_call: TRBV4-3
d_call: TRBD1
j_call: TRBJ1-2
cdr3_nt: TGCGCCAGCAGCCAAGAGGGACAGGGGGTAACGACGTATGGCTACACCTTC
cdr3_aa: CASSQEGQGVTTYGYTF

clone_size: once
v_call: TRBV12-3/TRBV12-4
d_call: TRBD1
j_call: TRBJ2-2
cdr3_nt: TGTGCCAGCAGTTTTCCCGGGACAGAGAACACCGGGGAGCTGTTTTTT
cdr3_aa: CASSFPGTENTGELFF

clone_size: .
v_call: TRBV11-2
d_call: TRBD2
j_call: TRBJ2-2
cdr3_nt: TGTGCCAGCAGCTTAGGCCTAGCGGGAGGAGCCGGGGAGCTGTTTTTT
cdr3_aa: CASSLGLAGGAGELFF

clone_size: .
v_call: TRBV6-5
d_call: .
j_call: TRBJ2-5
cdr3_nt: TGTGCCAGCGGAGTACAGGGAGGAGGAGGAGAGACCCAGTACTTC
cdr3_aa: CASGVQGGGGETQYF

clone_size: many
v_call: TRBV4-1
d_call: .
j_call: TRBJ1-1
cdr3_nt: TGCGCCAGCAGCCCCGACAGGACGAACACTGAAGCTTTCTTT
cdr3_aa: CASSPDRTNTEAFF

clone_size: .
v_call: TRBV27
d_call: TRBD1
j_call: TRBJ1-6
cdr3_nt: TGTGCCAGCAGTAAACAGACAGGGTTGGGTAATTCACCCCTCCACTTT
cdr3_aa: CASSKQTGLGNSPLHF

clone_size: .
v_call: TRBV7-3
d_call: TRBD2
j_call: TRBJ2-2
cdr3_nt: TGTGCCAGCAGCTACCGGACTAGCGGGACCGGGGAGCTGTTTTTT
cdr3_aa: CASSYRTSGTGELFF

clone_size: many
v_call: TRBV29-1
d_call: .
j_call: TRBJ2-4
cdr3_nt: TGCAGCGTTGTTTACAGGGTTGGAAACATTCAGTACTTC
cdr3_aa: CSVVYRVGNIQYF

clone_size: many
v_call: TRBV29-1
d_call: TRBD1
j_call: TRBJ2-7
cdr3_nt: TGCAGCGTTGAAAGGGACAGGGGATACGAGCAGTACTTC
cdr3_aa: CSVERDRGYEQYF

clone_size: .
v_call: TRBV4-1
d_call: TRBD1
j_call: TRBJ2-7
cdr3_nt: TGCGCCAGCAGCCAAGGACAGGGGTCAGTCCACGAGCAGTACTTC
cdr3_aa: CASSQGQGSVHEQYF

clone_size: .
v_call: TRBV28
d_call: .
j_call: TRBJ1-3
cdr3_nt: TGTGCCAGCAGTTTTGCTAGATCATCTGGAAACACCATATATTTT
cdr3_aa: CASSFARSSGNTIYF

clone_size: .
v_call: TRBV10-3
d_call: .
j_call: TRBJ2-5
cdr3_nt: TGTGCCATCAGTGAGTCGGCGGCAGCCAATCAGCCCCAGTACTTC
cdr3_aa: CAISESAAANQPQYF

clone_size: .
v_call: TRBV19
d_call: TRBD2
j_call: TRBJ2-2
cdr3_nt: TGTGCCAGTAGTCTTAGCGGGAGAGCCGGGGAGCTGTTTTTT
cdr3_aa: CASSLSGRAGELFF

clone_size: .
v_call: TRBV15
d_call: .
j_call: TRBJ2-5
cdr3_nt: TGTGCCACCAGCGTCCCGGGGGTGGAGACCCAGTACTTC
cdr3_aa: CATSVPGVETQYF

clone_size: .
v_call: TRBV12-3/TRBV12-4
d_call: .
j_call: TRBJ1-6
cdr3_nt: TGTGCCAGCAGCCGAGGACAGTCGGCTTCACCCCTCCACTTT
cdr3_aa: CASSRGQSASPLHF

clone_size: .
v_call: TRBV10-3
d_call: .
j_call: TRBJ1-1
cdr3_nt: TGTGCCATCAGCGTGCTAGACGCGAACACTGAAGCTTTCTTT
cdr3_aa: CAISVLDANTEAFF

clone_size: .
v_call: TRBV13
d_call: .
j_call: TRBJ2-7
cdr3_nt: TGTGCCAGCAGCTTCTCGACAGGAAATTCCTACGAGCAGTACTTC
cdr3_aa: CASSFSTGNSYEQYF